The clone carrying this T cell receptor beta chain has more than one count but fewer than ten. Its antigen is undetermined. Researchers barred patients who had uncontrolled infection, other autoimmune disease, pregnancy or lactation. The data originate from a study of T cells in Graves' hyperthyroidism and ophthalmopathy. The investigators amplified TCR beta CDR3 regions from RNA transcripts. A set of HTBI primers served as the primers for a first-round RT-PCR of the TCR CDR3. One entry per CDR3 protein, called by TCRdb with MiXCR from the multiplex PCR reads. The table lists 300,000 to 350,000 distinct CDR3 sequences, around a sixth of them singletons. Study-level points and caveats: Most thyroid clonotypes expanded above 0.001 were also detected in blood.

CDR1 is ENHRY, CDR2 SYGVKD, per germline. Trimming cost V 4 bases and J 2 bases, with 8 bases left between them. This CDR3 is 13 amino acids long. The specimen sequenced was blood. The rearrangement uses TRBV10-3 and TRBJ1-2, with D possibly TRBD1 on 6 matching bases. This clonotype was obtained from a woman aged 50 to 60 with Graves' hyperthyroidism. CDR3 nucleotides: TGTGCCATCAGTGCACAGGGAAACTATGGCTACACCTTC. Translating it yields CAISAQGNYGYTF.